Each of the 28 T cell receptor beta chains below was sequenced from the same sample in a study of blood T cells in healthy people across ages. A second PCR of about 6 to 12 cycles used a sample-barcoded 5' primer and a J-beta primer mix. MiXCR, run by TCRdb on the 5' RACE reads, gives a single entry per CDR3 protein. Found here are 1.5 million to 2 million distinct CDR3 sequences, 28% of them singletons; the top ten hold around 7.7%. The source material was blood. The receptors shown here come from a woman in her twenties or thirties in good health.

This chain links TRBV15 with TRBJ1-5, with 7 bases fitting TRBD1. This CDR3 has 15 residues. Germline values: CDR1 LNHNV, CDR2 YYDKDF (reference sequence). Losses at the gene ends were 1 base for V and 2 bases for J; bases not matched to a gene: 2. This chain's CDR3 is CATSRAGQGNQPQHF. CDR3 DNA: TGTGCCACCAGCAGAGCAGGACAGGGCAATCAGCCCCAGCATTTT.

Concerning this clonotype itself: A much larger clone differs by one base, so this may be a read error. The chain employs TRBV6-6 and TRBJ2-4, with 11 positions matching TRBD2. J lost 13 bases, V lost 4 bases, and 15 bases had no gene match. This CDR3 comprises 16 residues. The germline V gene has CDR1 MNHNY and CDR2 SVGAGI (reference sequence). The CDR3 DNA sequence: TGTGCCAGCAGTTCCCTGGAGACTAGCGGGACCAATGAGCAGTACTTC. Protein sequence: CASSSLETSGTNEQYF.

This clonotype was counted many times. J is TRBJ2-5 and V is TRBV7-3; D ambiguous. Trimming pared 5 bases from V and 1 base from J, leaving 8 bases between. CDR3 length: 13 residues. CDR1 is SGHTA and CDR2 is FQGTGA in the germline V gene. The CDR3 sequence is CASSPQLQETQYF. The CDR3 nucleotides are TGTGCCAGCAGCCCCCAACTCCAAGAGACCCAGTACTTC.

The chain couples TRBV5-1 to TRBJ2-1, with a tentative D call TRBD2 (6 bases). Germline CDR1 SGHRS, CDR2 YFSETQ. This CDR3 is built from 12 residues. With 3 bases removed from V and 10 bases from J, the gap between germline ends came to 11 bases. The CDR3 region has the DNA TGCGCCAGCAGCTCCCGGGACTCAGAGCAGTTCTTC. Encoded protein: CASSSRDSEQFF. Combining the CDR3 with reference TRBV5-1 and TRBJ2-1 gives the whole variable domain KAGVTQTPRYLIKTRGQQVTLSCSPISGHRSVSWYQQTPGQGLQFLFEYFSETQRNKGNFPGRFSGRQFSNSRSEMNVSTLELGDSALYLCASSSRDSEQFFGPGTRLTVL.

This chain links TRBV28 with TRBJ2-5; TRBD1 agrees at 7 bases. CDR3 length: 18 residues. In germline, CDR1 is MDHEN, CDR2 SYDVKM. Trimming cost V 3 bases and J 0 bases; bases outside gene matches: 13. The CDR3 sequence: CASSFRYKATGDQETQYF. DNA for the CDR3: TGTGCCAGCAGTTTTCGCTATAAGGCCACAGGGGACCAAGAGACCCAGTACTTC.

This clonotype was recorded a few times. The CDR3 loop reads CASSEGQAPQYF. The CDR3, as DNA: TGTGCCAGTAGTGAAGGACAGGCCCCGCAGTATTTT. The chain recombines TRBV19 with TRBJ2-3, with 7 nucleotides matching TRBD1. V trimming: 5 bases; J trimming: 10 bases; junction bases outside the gene matches: 6. The CDR3 is made up of 12 amino acids. Germline CDR1 LNHDA, CDR2 SQIVND (reference sequence).

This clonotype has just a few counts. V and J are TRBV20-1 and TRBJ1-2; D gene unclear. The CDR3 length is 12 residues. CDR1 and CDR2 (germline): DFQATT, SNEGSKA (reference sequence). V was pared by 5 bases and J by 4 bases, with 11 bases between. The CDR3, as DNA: TGCAGTGCTCCCTACGGGGTCTATGGCTACACCTTC. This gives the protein CSAPYGVYGYTF.

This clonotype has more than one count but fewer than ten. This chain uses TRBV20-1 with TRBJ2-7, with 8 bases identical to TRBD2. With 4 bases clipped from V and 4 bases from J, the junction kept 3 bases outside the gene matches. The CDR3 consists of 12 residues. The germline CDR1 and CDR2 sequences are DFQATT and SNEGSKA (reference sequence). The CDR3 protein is CSATSGLYEQYF. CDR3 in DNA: TGCAGTGCTACTAGCGGGTTATACGAGCAGTACTTC.

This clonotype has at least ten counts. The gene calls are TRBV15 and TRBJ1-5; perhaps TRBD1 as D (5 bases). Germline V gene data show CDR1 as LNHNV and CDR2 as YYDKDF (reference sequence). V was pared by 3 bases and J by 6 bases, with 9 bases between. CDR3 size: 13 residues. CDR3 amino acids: CATSRAQGQPQHF. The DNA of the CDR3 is TGTGCCACCAGCAGGGCCCAGGGTCAGCCCCAGCATTTT. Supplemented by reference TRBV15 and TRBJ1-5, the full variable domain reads DAMVIQNPRYQVTQFGKPVTLSCSQTLNHNVMYWYQQKSSQAPKLLFHYYDKDFNNEADTPDNFQSRRPNTSFCFLDIRSPGLGDTAMYLCATSRAQGQPQHFGDGTRLSIL.

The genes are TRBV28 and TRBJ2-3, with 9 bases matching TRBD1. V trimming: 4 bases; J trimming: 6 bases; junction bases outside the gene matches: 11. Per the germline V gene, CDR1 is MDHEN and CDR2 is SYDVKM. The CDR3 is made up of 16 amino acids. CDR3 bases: TGTGCCAGCAGTTCCTCCGGGACAGGGTATGTGGATACGCAGTATTTT. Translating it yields CASSSSGTGYVDTQYF. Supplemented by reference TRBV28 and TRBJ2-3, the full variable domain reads DVKVTQSSRYLVKRTGEKVFLECVQDMDHENMFWYRQDPGLGLRLIYFSYDVKMKEKGDIPEGYSVSREKKERFSLILESASTNQTSMYLCASSSSGTGYVDTQYFGPGTRLTVL.

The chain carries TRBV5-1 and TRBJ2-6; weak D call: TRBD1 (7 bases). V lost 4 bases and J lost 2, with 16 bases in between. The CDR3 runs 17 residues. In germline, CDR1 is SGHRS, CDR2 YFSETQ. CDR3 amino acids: CASSVQGGLAGANVLTF. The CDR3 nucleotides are TGCGCCAGCAGCGTCCAGGGGGGATTAGCTGGGGCCAACGTCCTGACTTTC.

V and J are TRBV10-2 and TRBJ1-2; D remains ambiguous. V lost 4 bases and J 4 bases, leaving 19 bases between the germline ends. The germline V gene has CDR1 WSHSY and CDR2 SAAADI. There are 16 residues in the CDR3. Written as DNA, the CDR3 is TGCGCCAGCAGTGGGCCCGGGCCACGATACGGCTATGGCTACACCTTC. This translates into CASSGPGPRYGYGYTF.

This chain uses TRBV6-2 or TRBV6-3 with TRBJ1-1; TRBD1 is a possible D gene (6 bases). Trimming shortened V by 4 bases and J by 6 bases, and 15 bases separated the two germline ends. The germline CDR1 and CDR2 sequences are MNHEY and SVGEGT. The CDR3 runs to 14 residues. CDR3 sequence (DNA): TGTGCCAGCAGTTTTGGGGGCCTTCCCCCTGAAGCTTTCTTT. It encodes CASSFGGLPPEAFF.

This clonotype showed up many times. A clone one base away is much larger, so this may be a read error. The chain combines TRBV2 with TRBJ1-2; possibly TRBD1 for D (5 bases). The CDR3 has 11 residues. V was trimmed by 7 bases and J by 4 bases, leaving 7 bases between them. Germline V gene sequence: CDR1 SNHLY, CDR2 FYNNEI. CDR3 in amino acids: CASTGGYGYTF. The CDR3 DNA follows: TGTGCCAGCACGGGGGGCTATGGCTACACCTTC.

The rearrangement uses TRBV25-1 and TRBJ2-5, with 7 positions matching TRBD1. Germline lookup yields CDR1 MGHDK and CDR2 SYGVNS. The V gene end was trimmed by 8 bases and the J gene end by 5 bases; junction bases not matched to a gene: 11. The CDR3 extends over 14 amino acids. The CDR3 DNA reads TGTGCCAGCCAAGAGGGGGCTAGTCGGGAGACCCAGTACTTC. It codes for CASQEGASRETQYF.

In DNA form, the CDR3 reads TGCGCCAGCTGCCCGACAGCAGCGTATGGCTACACCTTC. This encodes CASCPTAAYGYTF. The chain links TRBV4-3 to TRBJ1-2; TRBD1 might be the D (5 bases). CDR1 is LGHNA and CDR2 is YSLEER in the germline V gene. This CDR3 spans 13 amino acids. The germline V and J ends were trimmed by 8 bases and 5 bases, with 15 bases remaining between them.

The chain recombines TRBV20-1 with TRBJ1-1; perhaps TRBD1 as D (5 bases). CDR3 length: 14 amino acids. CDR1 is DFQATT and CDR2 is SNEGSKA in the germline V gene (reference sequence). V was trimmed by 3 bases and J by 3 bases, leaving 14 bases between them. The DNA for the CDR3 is TGCAGTGCTAGTTGGGAAGACAGATACACTGAAGCTTTCTTT. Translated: CSASWEDRYTEAFF.

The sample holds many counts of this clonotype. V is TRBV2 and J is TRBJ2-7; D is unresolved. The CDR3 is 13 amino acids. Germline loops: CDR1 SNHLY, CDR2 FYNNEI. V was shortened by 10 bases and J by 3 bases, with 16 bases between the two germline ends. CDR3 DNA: TGTGCCATCACGTCGGTTGAGTACTACGAGCAGTACTTC. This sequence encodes CAITSVEYYEQYF. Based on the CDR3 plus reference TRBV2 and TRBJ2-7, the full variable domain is EPEVTQTPSHQVTQMGQEVILRCVPISNHLYFYWYRQILGQKVEFLVSFYNNEISEKSEIFDDQFSVERPDGSNFTLKIRSTKLEDSAMYFCAITSVEYYEQYFGPGTRLTVT.

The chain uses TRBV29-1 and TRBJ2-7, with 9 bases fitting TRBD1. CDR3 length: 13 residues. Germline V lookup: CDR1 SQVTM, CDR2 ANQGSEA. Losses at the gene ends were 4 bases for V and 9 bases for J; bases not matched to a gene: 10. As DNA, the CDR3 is TGCAGCGTTGTAACCGGGACAGGGAACGGGCAGTACTTC. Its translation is CSVVTGTGNGQYF.

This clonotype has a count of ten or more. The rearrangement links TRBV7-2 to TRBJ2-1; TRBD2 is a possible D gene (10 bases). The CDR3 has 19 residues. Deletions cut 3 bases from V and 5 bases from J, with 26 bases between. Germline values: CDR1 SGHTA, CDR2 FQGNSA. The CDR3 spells CASSFTGTGWSGGDNEQFF. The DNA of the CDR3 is TGTGCCAGCAGCTTTACCGGGACAGGGTGGAGCGGGGGGGACAATGAGCAGTTCTTC.

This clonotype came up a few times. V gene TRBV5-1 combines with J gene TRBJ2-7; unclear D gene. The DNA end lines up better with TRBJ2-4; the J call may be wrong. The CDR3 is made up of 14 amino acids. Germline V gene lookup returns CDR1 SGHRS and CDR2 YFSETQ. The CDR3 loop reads CASSLAGLEAIQYF. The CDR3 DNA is TGCGCCAGCAGCTTGGCTGGGCTCGAGGCCATTCAGTACTTC.

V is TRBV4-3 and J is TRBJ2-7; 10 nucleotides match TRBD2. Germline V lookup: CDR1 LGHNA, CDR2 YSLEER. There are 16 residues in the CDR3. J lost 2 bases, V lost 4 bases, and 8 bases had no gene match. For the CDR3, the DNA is TGCGCCAGCAGCCCGACTAGCGGGCCCGCTCCCTACGAGCAGTACTTC. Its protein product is CASSPTSGPAPYEQYF.

The CDR3 DNA reads as TGTGCCAGCAGCTCCCGGGACAGGGGAAACCTGAACTATGGCTACACCTTC. It is translated as CASSSRDRGNLNYGYTF. This chain connects TRBV7-9 to TRBJ1-2, with TRBD1 matching 10 bases. The J segment lost 2 bases and the V segment lost 4 bases, leaving 10 bases of the junction unmatched. The CDR3 contains 17 residues. Germline CDR1 is SEHNR and CDR2 is FQNEAQ (reference sequence).

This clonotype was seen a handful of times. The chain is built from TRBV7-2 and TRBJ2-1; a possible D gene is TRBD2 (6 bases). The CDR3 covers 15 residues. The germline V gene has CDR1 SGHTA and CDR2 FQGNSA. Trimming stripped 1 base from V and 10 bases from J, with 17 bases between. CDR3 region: CASSLVTRSRGEQFF. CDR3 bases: TGTGCCAGCAGCTTAGTAACGAGGTCCCGGGGGGAGCAGTTCTTC.

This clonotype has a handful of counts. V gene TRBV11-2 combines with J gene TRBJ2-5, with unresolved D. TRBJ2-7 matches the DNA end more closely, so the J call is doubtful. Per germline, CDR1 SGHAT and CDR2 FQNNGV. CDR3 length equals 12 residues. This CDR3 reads CASSSSRDEQYF. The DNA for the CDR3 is TGTGCCAGCAGCTCCTCTAGAGACGAGCAGTACTTC.

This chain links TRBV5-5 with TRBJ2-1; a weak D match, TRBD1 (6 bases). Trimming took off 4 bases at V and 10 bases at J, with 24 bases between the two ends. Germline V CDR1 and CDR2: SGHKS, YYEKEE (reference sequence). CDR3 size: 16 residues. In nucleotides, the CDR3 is TGTGCCAGCAGCAAAACGACAGGAGAACTAAGCTACGAGCAGTTCTTC. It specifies CASSKTTGELSYEQFF. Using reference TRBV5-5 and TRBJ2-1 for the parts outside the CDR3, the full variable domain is DAGVTQSPTHLIKTRGQQVTLRCSPISGHKSVSWYQQVLGQGPQFIFQYYEKEERGRGNFPDRFSARQFPNYSSELNVNALLLGDSALYLCASSKTTGELSYEQFFGPGTRLTVL.

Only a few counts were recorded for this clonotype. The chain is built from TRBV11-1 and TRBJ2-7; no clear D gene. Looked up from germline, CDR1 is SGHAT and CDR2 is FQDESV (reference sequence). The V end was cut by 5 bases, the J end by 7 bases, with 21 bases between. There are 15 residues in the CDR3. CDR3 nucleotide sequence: TGTGCCAGCAGCGATATGGGTAGTTTCTCTAGGGAGCAGTACTTC. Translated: CASSDMGSFSREQYF.

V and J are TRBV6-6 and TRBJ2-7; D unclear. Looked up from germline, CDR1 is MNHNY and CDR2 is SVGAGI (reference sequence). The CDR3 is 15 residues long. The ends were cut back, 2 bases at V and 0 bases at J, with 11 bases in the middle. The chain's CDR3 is CASSYLERSSYEQYF. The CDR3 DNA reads TGTGCCAGCAGTTACCTTGAGAGGAGCTCCTACGAGCAGTACTTC.